This is a list of T cell receptor beta chains from one sample in a study of siplizumab effects on memory and regulatory T cells. Libraries were prepared by immunoSEQ multiplex PCR; TCRdb keeps only in-frame clonotypes and omits some of them. Here the sample spans 85,000 to 95,000 clones, approximately 95% being singletons. Material for sequencing was non-Treg CD4+ T cells sorted from blood. The origin of the receptors is a human donor in good health. CDR3s leave out the opening cysteine and the closing phenylalanine or tryptophan. Each record gives: D gene, V gene, CDR3 protein. The D gene is left open where the match is weak.

d_call: TRBD1
v_call: TRBV30
cdr3_aa: AWSGDRRLTGYT

d_call: TRBD2
v_call: TRBV7-9
cdr3_aa: ATVAGLPPGELF

d_call: -
v_call: TRBV29-1
cdr3_aa: SVDRGAKTQY

d_call: -
v_call: TRBV10-3
cdr3_aa: AISESRTGPYSNQPQH

d_call: TRBD2
v_call: TRBV9
cdr3_aa: ASSSGGAYNEQF

d_call: -
v_call: TRBV25-1
cdr3_aa: ASSLGYNEQF

d_call: -
v_call: TRBV19
cdr3_aa: ASSIGRGTDTQY

d_call: TRBD1
v_call: TRBV5-1
cdr3_aa: ASSPDRPPLNEQF

d_call: -
v_call: TRBV5-4
cdr3_aa: ASSLIRAGDYGYT

d_call: TRBD1
v_call: TRBV23-1
cdr3_aa: ASSPQGAEDGYT

d_call: -
v_call: TRBV7-9
cdr3_aa: ASRGGEQLYGYT

d_call: -
v_call: TRBV9
cdr3_aa: ASSVDPGVEAF

d_call: -
v_call: TRBV11-3
cdr3_aa: ASSPRRDGYTEAF

d_call: -
v_call: TRBV14
cdr3_aa: ASSQDRQAAGYGYT

d_call: -
v_call: TRBV19
cdr3_aa: ASSSARETQY

d_call: -
v_call: TRBV2
cdr3_aa: ASSRVGEKLF

d_call: -
v_call: TRBV5-1
cdr3_aa: ASSPAGEGNT

d_call: -
v_call: TRBV6-5
cdr3_aa: ASSDGGQGEAF

d_call: TRBD1
v_call: TRBV5-1
cdr3_aa: ASSMGQGAAGELF

d_call: TRBD2
v_call: TRBV5-1
cdr3_aa: ASSLVLAGGPPEQF

d_call: -
v_call: TRBV5-6
cdr3_aa: ASSFPTGEKLF

d_call: -
v_call: TRBV11-3
cdr3_aa: ASSRRWTQGADTQY

d_call: -
v_call: TRBV7-6
cdr3_aa: ASSPDITLRGELF

d_call: -
v_call: TRBV14
cdr3_aa: ASSQLAGVTEAF

d_call: TRBD2
v_call: TRBV7-6
cdr3_aa: ASSLIAGSSYNEQF

d_call: -
v_call: TRBV7-6
cdr3_aa: ASSVVSGAGELF

d_call: TRBD2
v_call: TRBV5-5
cdr3_aa: ASSFTGLAAYNEQF

d_call: -
v_call: TRBV4-2
cdr3_aa: ASSQAGMREGYYGYT

d_call: TRBD2
v_call: TRBV18
cdr3_aa: ASSPSSGGAGETQY

d_call: -
v_call: TRBV6-1
cdr3_aa: ASSVSDTLHTGNTIY

d_call: TRBD1
v_call: TRBV27
cdr3_aa: ASSSDRGFNSPLH

d_call: TRBD2
v_call: TRBV6-5
cdr3_aa: ASQKLAGGPGEQY

d_call: -
v_call: TRBV9
cdr3_aa: ASSPQGLNTEAF

d_call: TRBD2
v_call: TRBV5-1
cdr3_aa: ASSKGTSRTDTQY

d_call: TRBD2
v_call: TRBV6-8
cdr3_aa: ASSFSGICFRGEQY

d_call: -
v_call: TRBV4-1
cdr3_aa: ASSQDGWENYGYT

d_call: TRBD1
v_call: TRBV7-8
cdr3_aa: ASSAETGGSSPLH

d_call: -
v_call: TRBV4-2
cdr3_aa: ASSQPGGGEGLGETQY

d_call: TRBD2
v_call: TRBV6-1
cdr3_aa: ASRASGGNNEQF

d_call: -
v_call: TRBV6-6
cdr3_aa: ASSYGASGNTIY

d_call: -
v_call: TRBV19
cdr3_aa: ASSIDTRRGYT

d_call: -
v_call: TRBV11-2
cdr3_aa: ASSLEGVNTEAF

d_call: TRBD2
v_call: TRBV11-3
cdr3_aa: ASSPLAGGTYNEQF

d_call: TRBD2
v_call: TRBV5-1
cdr3_aa: ASKRLAGMSYEQY